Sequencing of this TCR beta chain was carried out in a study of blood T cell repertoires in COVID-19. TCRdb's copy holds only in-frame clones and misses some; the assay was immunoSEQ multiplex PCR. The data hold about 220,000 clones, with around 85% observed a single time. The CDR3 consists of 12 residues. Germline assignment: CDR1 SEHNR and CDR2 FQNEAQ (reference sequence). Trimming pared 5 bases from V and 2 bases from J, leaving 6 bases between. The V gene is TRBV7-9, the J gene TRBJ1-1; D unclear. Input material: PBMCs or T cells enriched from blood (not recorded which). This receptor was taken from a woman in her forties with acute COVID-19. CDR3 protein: CASSPLNTEAFF. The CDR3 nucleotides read TGTGCCAGCAGCCCACTTAACACTGAAGCTTTCTTT. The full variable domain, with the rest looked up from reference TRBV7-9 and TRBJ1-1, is DTGVSQNPRHKITKRGQNVTFRCDPISEHNRLYWYRQTLGQGPEFLTYFQNEAQLEKSRLLSDRFSAERPKGSFSTLEIQRTEQGDSAMYLCASSPLNTEAFFGQGTRLTVV.